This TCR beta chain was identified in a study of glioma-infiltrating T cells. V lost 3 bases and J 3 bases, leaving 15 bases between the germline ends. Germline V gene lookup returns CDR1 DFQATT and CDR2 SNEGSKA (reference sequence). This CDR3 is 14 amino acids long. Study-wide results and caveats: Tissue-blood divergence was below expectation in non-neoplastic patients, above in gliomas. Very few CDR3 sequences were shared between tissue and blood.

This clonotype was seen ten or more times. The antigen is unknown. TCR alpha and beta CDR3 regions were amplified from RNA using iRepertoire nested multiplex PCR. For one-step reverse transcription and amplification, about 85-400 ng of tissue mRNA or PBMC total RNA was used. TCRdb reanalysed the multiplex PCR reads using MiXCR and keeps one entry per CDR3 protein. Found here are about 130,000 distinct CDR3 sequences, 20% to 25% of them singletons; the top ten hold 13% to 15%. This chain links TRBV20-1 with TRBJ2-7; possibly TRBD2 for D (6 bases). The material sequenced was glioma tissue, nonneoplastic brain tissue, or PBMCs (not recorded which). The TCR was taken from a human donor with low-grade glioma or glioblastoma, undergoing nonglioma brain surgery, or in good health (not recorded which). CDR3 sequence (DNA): TGCAGTGCTAGCGGGAGTGTAACTAACTACGAGCAGTACTTC. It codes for CSASGSVTNYEQYF.